The 17 T cell receptor beta chains reported below all come from one sample, sequenced in a study of PD-1 blockade in classical Hodgkin lymphoma. Clones were read by immunoSEQ multiplex PCR, and TCRdb kept only the in-frame ones, dropping some. Of 98,000 or so clones in the sample, about 88% were seen once. Brentuximab vedotin exposure varied among the patients, all of whom had relapsed after autologous stem cell transplantation. The starting material was peripheral blood mononuclear cells (PBMCs), obtained before the second cycle of nivolumab. Source of these receptors: a human donor with classical Hodgkin lymphoma.

This chain joins TRBV7-2 and TRBJ2-3; D is uncertain. The CDR3 loop spans 12 amino acids. Germline V CDR1 and CDR2: SGHTA, FQGNSA. Trimming took 4 bases from V and 4 from J, leaving 6 bases between them. CDR3 nucleotides: TGTGCCAGCAGCTCGGGTGCAGATACGCAGTATTTT. This codes for CASSSGADTQYF.

In this sample, this clone turned up once. The chain couples TRBV30 to TRBJ1-5, with 7 bases that match TRBD1. The germline V gene has CDR1 GTSNPN and CDR2 SVGIG (reference sequence). The CDR3 consists of 14 residues. V lost 2 bases to trimming and J lost 2 bases; unmatched junction nucleotides: 3. In DNA, the CDR3 is TGTGCCTGGAGTCACGGGACAGGCAATCAGCCCCAGCATTTT. It translates to CAWSHGTGNQPQHF.

The rearrangement joins TRBV6-6 to TRBJ2-1, with TRBD1 matching over 8 bases. The ends lost 5 bases at V and 9 bases at J; junction bases unmatched: 6. CDR3 length: 13 amino acids. CDR1 and CDR2 from the germline V gene are MNHNY and SVGAGI (reference sequence). This CDR3 is CASSRDRGVEQFF. The CDR3 DNA reads TGTGCCAGCAGTAGAGACAGGGGTGTTGAGCAGTTCTTC.

V usage is TRBV6-5 and J usage is TRBJ1-2; possibly TRBD1 for D (5 bases). Trimming removed 6 bases at V and 8 bases at J, with 19 bases between. Germline V CDR1 and CDR2: MNHEY, SVGAGI. The CDR3 spans 14 residues. The CDR3 here is CASRLGAGKGGYTF. CDR3 coding DNA: TGTGCCAGCAGACTTGGGGCAGGGAAAGGAGGCTACACCTTC.

In this sample, this clone turned up a few times. The chain has TRBV7-9 and TRBJ1-4; D is unclear. Trimming shortened V by 5 bases and J by 1 base, and 2 bases separated the two germline ends. CDR1 is SEHNR, CDR2 FQNEAQ, per germline (reference sequence). This CDR3 has 12 residues. The CDR3 bases are TGTGCCAGCAGCAAAACTAATGAAAAACTGTTTTTT. Translated: CASSKTNEKLFF.

J is TRBJ2-7 and V is TRBV5-1; TRBD1 matches at 7 bases. In germline, CDR1 is SGHRS, CDR2 YFSETQ. This CDR3 is built from 15 residues. J lost 5 bases, V lost 0 bases, and 8 bases had no gene match. The CDR3 is CASSLAGRGLDEQYF. The CDR3 nucleotides are TGCGCCAGCAGCTTGGCTGGCAGGGGGTTGGACGAGCAGTACTTC.

The V gene is TRBV13, the J gene TRBJ2-7; tentatively, D is TRBD2 (5 bases). The CDR3 length is 12 residues. Germline lookup yields CDR1 PRHDT and CDR2 FYEKMQ (reference sequence). The V end was cut by 1 base, the J end by 7 bases, with 8 bases between. CDR3 sequence reads: CASSLASGEQYF. The CDR3 DNA is TGTGCCAGCAGCTTAGCCTCGGGAGAGCAGTACTTC.

The rearrangement joins TRBV29-1 to TRBJ1-1; 7 bases line up with TRBD1. CDR1 is SQVTM and CDR2 is ANQGSEA in the germline V gene. CDR3 length: 15 residues. J was trimmed by 2 bases and V by 6 bases; bases with no gene match: 12. The CDR3 loop reads CSVAGTENSNTEAFF. CDR3 bases: TGCAGCGTCGCCGGGACAGAGAACAGTAACACTGAAGCTTTCTTT.

The chain has TRBV11-3 and TRBJ2-1, with D possibly matching TRBD2 (6 bases). Trimming stripped 1 base from V and 5 bases from J, with 21 bases between. The CDR3 consists of 18 residues. Germline-derived CDR1 and CDR2 are SGHNT and YENEEA. The CDR3 sequence is CASSLGRVRDGGNNEQFF. The CDR3 DNA is TGTGCCAGCAGCTTAGGCAGGGTCCGGGACGGAGGGAACAATGAGCAGTTCTTC.

The rearrangement links TRBV10-3 to TRBJ1-2, with 8 bases that match TRBD1. CDR3 length: 13 residues. Germline loops: CDR1 ENHRY, CDR2 SYGVKD. V shed 2 bases, J shed 4 bases, and the junction held 0 bases outside the gene matches. CDR3 nucleotide sequence: TGTGCCATCAGTGAGGGACAGGGCTATGGCTACACCTTC. It is translated as CAISEGQGYGYTF.

J is TRBJ1-2 and V is TRBV27; no clear D gene. The CDR3 consists of 18 residues. Germline assignment: CDR1 MNHEY and CDR2 SMNVEV (reference sequence). Trimming cost V 3 bases and J 3 bases, with 23 bases left between them. The CDR3 spells CASSLWARVRDGDYGYTF. CDR3 nucleotides: TGTGCCAGCAGTTTGTGGGCAAGGGTGAGGGATGGGGACTATGGCTACACCTTC.

The chain joins TRBV27 to TRBJ2-2; 8 positions agree with TRBD2. The length of the CDR3 is 16 residues. Germline CDR1 is MNHEY and CDR2 is SMNVEV (reference sequence). The junction had 10 bases not matched to a gene; V was cut back by 2 bases and J by 8 bases. Here the CDR3 reads CASSLKSGRGWGELFF. CDR3 nucleotides: TGTGCCAGCAGTTTAAAGAGCGGGAGAGGTTGGGGGGAGCTGTTTTTT.

The chain has TRBV4-2 and TRBJ1-1; D is perhaps TRBD1 (6 bases). Germline loops: CDR1 LGHNA, CDR2 YNFKEQ. Trimming took off 4 bases at V and 1 base at J, with 22 bases between the two ends. The CDR3 loop spans 18 amino acids. The CDR3, as DNA: TGTGCCAGCAGCCGTAGGGGAGTAAGAACAGGGAAGAACACTGAAGCTTTCTTT. Translation gives CASSRRGVRTGKNTEAFF.

The chain uses TRBV5-1 and TRBJ2-7; 10 nucleotides match TRBD2. The CDR3 contains 16 residues. The ends lost 1 base at V and 5 bases at J; junction bases unmatched: 9. Germline values: CDR1 SGHRS, CDR2 YFSETQ. The CDR3 sequence: CASSLRAGTSVHEQYF. CDR3 bases: TGCGCCAGCAGCTTGAGAGCCGGGACTAGCGTCCACGAGCAGTACTTC.

The chain links TRBV19 to TRBJ2-1; 8 bases agree with TRBD2. The trim removed 2 bases at V and 0 bases at J, leaving 3 bases unmatched. Germline V CDR1 and CDR2: LNHDA, SQIVND (reference sequence). The CDR3 consists of 16 residues. The CDR3 sequence: CASSIRTSSSYNEQFF. DNA of the CDR3: TGTGCCAGTAGTATAAGGACTAGCTCCTCCTACAATGAGCAGTTCTTC.

This clone was seen a single time. The final CDR3 position lacks the conserved phenylalanine or tryptophan, pointing to a likely read error. No DNA is shown, since the ends of the CDR3 on it are uncertain; the CDR3 is the one TCRdb lists. The CDR3 is CASSLGSREIL. The chain recombines TRBV13 with TRBJ1-1. CDR1 and CDR2 from the germline V gene are PRHDT and FYEKMQ (reference sequence). The CDR3 totals 11 residues, both ends included.

CDR3 sequence: CASTSVWGAKQPQHF. In nucleotides, the CDR3 is TGTGCCAGCACATCCGTTTGGGGGGCTAAGCAGCCCCAGCATTTT. This chain uses TRBV6-1 with TRBJ1-5; TRBD1 is a possible D gene (6 bases). Deletions cut 7 bases from V and 7 bases from J, with 20 bases between. This CDR3 has 15 residues. From germline, CDR1 is MNHNS and CDR2 SASEGT.